These 23 T cell receptor beta chains share one sample of origin, sequenced in a study of cytomegalovirus exposure and HLA in healthy donors. The PCR had 60 Vbeta and 13 Jbeta primers. Method: immunoSEQ multiplex PCR; TCRdb's copy keeps in-frame clones and lacks some. This sample has under 250,000 clones; over 75% occur once, and the top ten carry about 2.3%. Material for sequencing was PBMCs. The receptors here all came from a woman aged 45-65 years in good health and CMV-seronegative.

About this clone itself: At one end, the junction sequence differs from germline, possibly due to a read error. The chain combines TRBV7-9 with TRBJ2-7; D is possibly TRBD1 (5 bases). Looked up from germline, CDR1 is SEHNR and CDR2 is FQNEAQ (reference sequence). The CDR3 length is 14 residues. The CDR3 protein is CSSSLTGPTYEQYF. The CDR3 nucleotides are TGTTCCAGCAGCTTAACAGGCCCTACCTACGAGCAGTACTTC.

The J gene is TRBJ1-2, the V gene TRBV4-1; D call uncertain. This CDR3 has 14 amino acids. The germline V and J ends were trimmed by 4 bases and 5 bases, with 14 bases remaining between them. Germline V gene sequence: CDR1 MGHRA, CDR2 YSYEKL. In nucleotides, the CDR3 is TGCGCCAGCAGCCTCCCGGATTCACTATATGGCTACACCTTC. Translation gives CASSLPDSLYGYTF.

The rearrangement joins TRBV27 to TRBJ2-5, with 10 bases aligning to TRBD1. The DNA matches TRBJ2-7 better at its end, which makes the J call doubtful. This CDR3 is 15 amino acids long. Germline CDR1 reads MNHEY; CDR2 reads SMNVEV (reference sequence). CDR3 in amino acids: CASSRTGTGVGEQYF. The CDR3 nucleotides read TGTGCCAGCAGTCGGACCGGGACAGGGGTGGGCGAGCAGTACTTC.

The chain links TRBV27 to TRBJ2-5, with 13 bases fitting TRBD2. The CDR3 totals 15 residues. Germline V gene lookup returns CDR1 MNHEY and CDR2 SMNVEV (reference sequence). After removal of 6 bases from V and 5 bases from J, the junction contained 6 bases not matched to a gene. The CDR3 DNA follows: TGTGCCAGCAGGTGGACTAGCGGGAGTGTGGAGACCCAGTACTTC. This codes for CASRWTSGSVETQYF.

The V and J genes are TRBV12-2 and TRBJ2-7; the listed D gene, TRBD1, was not tested against the DNA. TRBV12-2 is a pseudogene segment. The CDR3 spans 14 residues. The CDR3 sequence: CASRSGTGSYEQYF. In DNA, the CDR3 is TGTGCAAGTCGCTCCGGGACAGGGTCCTACGAGCAGTACTTC.

The rearrangement uses TRBV5-1 and TRBJ1-2, with no clear D. The V end was cut by 7 bases, the J end by 2 bases, with 18 bases between. The CDR3 has 15 amino acids. Germline loops: CDR1 SGHRS, CDR2 YFSETQ. CDR3 loop: CASGLAGDTNYGYTF. DNA for the CDR3: TGCGCCAGCGGCCTTGCGGGTGATACGAACTATGGCTACACCTTC.

V usage is TRBV20-1 and J usage is TRBJ2-7; D is undetermined. From germline, CDR1 is DFQATT and CDR2 SNEGSKA (reference sequence). The CDR3 consists of 11 residues. The CDR3 spells CSAVPSYEQYF. The CDR3 DNA is TGCAGCGCGGTCCCTTCCTACGAGCAGTACTTC.

In the case of this clone: A read error may produce the germline difference seen at one junction end. The chain employs TRBV7-9 and TRBJ1-1; 9 positions match TRBD1. The CDR3 is 14 amino acids. The V gene's germline CDR1 is SEHNR and CDR2 FQNEAQ (reference sequence). CDR3 coding DNA: TGTTCCAGCAGCTTACTTCCGGGACAGGGTGAAGCTTTCTTT. Translating gives CSSSLLPGQGEAFF.

The chain links TRBV19 to TRBJ2-7; 9 positions agree with TRBD1. In germline, CDR1 is LNHDA, CDR2 SQIVND (reference sequence). J was trimmed by 4 bases and V by 5 bases; bases with no gene match: 15. CDR3 length equals 17 residues. This CDR3 reads CASSQTLTLGQGYEQYF. DNA of the CDR3: TGTGCCAGTAGTCAAACCCTAACCTTGGGACAGGGTTACGAGCAGTACTTC.

This chain uses TRBV7-2 with TRBJ2-5; 13 nucleotides line up with TRBD2. CDR3 length: 18 amino acids. The V gene end was trimmed by 5 bases and the J gene end by 2 bases; junction bases not matched to a gene: 11. CDR1 is SGHTA and CDR2 is FQGNSA in the germline V gene. As DNA, the CDR3 is TGTGCCAGCAGCACCCGGACTAGCGGGAGTTTGGGGCAAGAGACCCAGTACTTC. Translated, it gives CASSTRTSGSLGQETQYF.

The chain carries TRBV28 and TRBJ1-5; D may be TRBD1 (6 bases). This CDR3 region has 17 residues. Germline lookup yields CDR1 MDHEN and CDR2 SYDVKM. The V end lost 5 bases, the J end lost 0 bases, and 17 bases lay between the germline ends. Here the CDR3 reads CASSNPRAGVSNQPQHF. As DNA, the CDR3 is TGTGCCAGCAGTAATCCCCGGGCAGGGGTTAGCAATCAGCCCCAGCATTTT.

The chain joins TRBV5-1 to TRBJ2-1; 9 bases agree with TRBD1. This CDR3 is built from 15 residues. Germline CDR1 and CDR2: SGHRS and YFSETQ. The V segment lost 4 bases and the J segment 4 bases; nucleotides outside the gene matches: 6. In DNA, the CDR3 is TGCGCCAGCAGCACCCCACAGGGGGCTTACAATGAGCAGTTCTTC. Its translation is CASSTPQGAYNEQFF.

This rearrangement joins TRBV7-3 to TRBJ2-1; 10 bases fit TRBD2. The CDR3 has 16 amino acids. CDR1 is SGHTA and CDR2 is FQGTGA in the germline V gene. J lost 3 bases, V lost 1 base, and 3 bases had no gene match. The DNA of the CDR3 is TGTGCCAGCAGCTTAAAAGCTAGCGGGGGCTACAATGAGCAGTTCTTC. The encoded protein is CASSLKASGGYNEQFF.

V and J are TRBV7-8 and TRBJ2-5; the match to TRBD1 covers 12 bases. Looked up from germline, CDR1 is SGHVS and CDR2 is FQNEAQ. The trim removed 4 bases at V and 6 bases at J, leaving 6 bases unmatched. This CDR3 is 15 amino acids long. The CDR3 reads CASSSGQGAGKTQYF. The DNA for the CDR3 is TGTGCCAGCAGCTCGGGACAGGGGGCTGGAAAGACCCAGTACTTC.

The chain uses TRBV10-3 and TRBJ1-5; a weak D match, TRBD1 (6 bases). The CDR3 runs to 17 residues. From germline, CDR1 is ENHRY and CDR2 SYGVKD. The germline V and J ends were trimmed by 0 bases and 1 base, with 13 bases remaining between them. In nucleotides, the CDR3 is TGTGCCATCAGTGAGTCGGCCAGGGGATGGAGCAATCAGCCCCAGCATTTT. This codes for CAISESARGWSNQPQHF.

V is TRBV28 and J is TRBJ1-3; D might be TRBD1 (5 bases). Germline CDR1 is MDHEN and CDR2 is SYDVKM. The ends were cut back, 2 bases at V and 0 bases at J, with 11 bases in the middle. This CDR3 contains 16 residues. The CDR3 sequence is CASSLRGGSSGNTIYF. CDR3 nucleotides: TGTGCCAGCAGTTTAAGGGGCGGTAGCTCTGGAAACACCATATATTTT.

J is TRBJ2-1 and V is TRBV7-3; 10 nucleotides align to TRBD2. CDR1 is SGHTA, CDR2 FQGTGA, per germline. The ends lost 3 bases at V and 4 bases at J; junction bases unmatched: 3. The CDR3 is 15 residues long. The CDR3 spells CASSFLTSGYNEQFF. The DNA of the CDR3 is TGTGCCAGCAGCTTCCTGACTAGCGGGTACAATGAGCAGTTCTTC. Full variable domain (outside the CDR3, taken from reference TRBV7-3 and TRBJ2-1): GAGVSQTPSNKVTEKGKYVELRCDPISGHTALYWYRQSLGQGPEFLIYFQGTGAADDSGLPNDRFFAVRPEGSVSTLKIQRTERGDSAVYLCASSFLTSGYNEQFFGPGTRLTVL.

The V and J genes are TRBV6-1 and TRBJ2-1, with TRBD2 matching 10 bases. CDR1 is MNHNS, CDR2 SASEGT, per germline. The CDR3 totals 15 residues. The ends lost 10 bases at V and 7 bases at J; junction bases unmatched: 13. Here the CDR3 reads CATHPSGRMPNEQFF. CDR3 in DNA: TGTGCCACTCACCCTAGCGGGAGAATGCCGAATGAGCAGTTCTTC.

The chain has TRBV30 and TRBJ2-5; D might be TRBD2 (5 bases). From germline, CDR1 is GTSNPN and CDR2 SVGIG (reference sequence). The V gene lost 3 bases and the J gene lost 2 bases, with 10 bases spanning the gap. This CDR3 has 13 amino acids. CDR3 in amino acids: CAWSGGLQETQYF. Here the CDR3 DNA reads TGTGCCTGGAGCGGCGGGTTGCAAGAGACCCAGTACTTC.

J is TRBJ2-7 and V is TRBV28, with TRBD2 as a possible D gene (6 bases). Germline values: CDR1 MDHEN, CDR2 SYDVKM. The CDR3 contains 14 residues. The V end was cut by 3 bases, the J end by 0 bases, with 9 bases between. CDR3 loop: CASSLEGLSYEQYF. For the CDR3, the DNA is TGTGCCAGCAGTTTGGAGGGTCTCTCCTACGAGCAGTACTTC.

V is TRBV28 and J is TRBJ2-7; TRBD2 matches 7 bases. This CDR3 has 13 amino acids. The J segment lost 1 base and the V segment lost 7 bases, leaving 4 bases of the junction unmatched. CDR1 and CDR2 from the germline V gene are MDHEN and SYDVKM. CDR3 amino acids: CASTPGLSYEQYF. In nucleotides, the CDR3 is TGTGCCAGCACCCCGGGACTATCCTACGAGCAGTACTTC.

The chain uses TRBV27 and TRBJ2-7; D may be TRBD1 (5 bases). CDR1 and CDR2 (germline): MNHEY, SMNVEV (reference sequence). Deletions cut 0 bases from V and 3 bases from J, with 6 bases between. The CDR3 is 13 amino acids. CDR3 DNA: TGTGCCAGCAGTTTATCCGACAGCTACGAGCAGTACTTC. Protein product: CASSLSDSYEQYF.

The chain combines TRBV28 with TRBJ2-1, with TRBD2 identical over 11 bases. The CDR3 runs to 17 residues. CDR1 and CDR2 from the germline V gene are MDHEN and SYDVKM. Germline trimming cut 4 bases from V and 4 bases from J; bases unmatched to any gene: 9. The CDR3 DNA sequence: TGTGCCAGCAGTTCCACACACGGGACTAGCGGTTACAATGAGCAGTTCTTC. Its translation: CASSSTHGTSGYNEQFF.